This is a list of T cell receptor beta chains from one sample in a study of CD8 T cells in ankylosing spondylitis. TCRdb passed the 5' RACE reads through MiXCR, listing each CDR3 protein once. The table shows more than 300,000 distinct CDR3 sequences, with around 10% occurring only once. Specimen: blood, either unsorted or a sorted T cell fraction (not recorded which). The receptors stem from a female donor with ankylosing spondylitis or in good health (not recorded which). Each CDR3 is given with its conserved first and last residue. A D gene is named only where the DNA matches it firmly. Rows may omit the clone size; those that give it use once, few, many or a size class.

>TRBD1|TRBV20-1|13|many|TRBJ1-1
CSAETGVATEAFF
TGCAGTGCGGAGACAGGGGTGGCCACTGAAGCTTTCTTT
>-|TRBV28|15|few|TRBJ2-5
CASSQGTPPHETQYF
TGTGCCAGCAGTCAAGGGACACCACCGCACGAGACCCAGTACTTC
>TRBD1|TRBV7-9|11|many|TRBJ1-1
CASSWDRGAFF
TGTGCCAGCAGCTGGGACAGAGGAGCTTTCTTT
>-|TRBV12-5|12|few|TRBJ2-1
CASGGIGNEQFF
TGTGCTAGTGGGGGGATCGGCAATGAGCAGTTCTTC
>-|TRBV19|14|-|TRBJ2-7
CASSISPSPYEQYF
TGTGCCAGTAGTATTTCACCAAGCCCCTACGAGCAGTACTTC
>TRBD2|TRBV5-1|16|few|TRBJ2-5
CASSLRGGGTQETQYF
TGCGCCAGCAGCTTGAGAGGCGGGGGGACCCAAGAGACCCAGTACTTC
>TRBD2|TRBV29-1|13|many|TRBJ2-7
CSAGLAGVGEQYF
TGCAGCGCAGGACTAGCGGGAGTCGGCGAGCAGTACTTC
>-|TRBV6-6|11|many|TRBJ2-7
CASSVLDEQYF
TGTGCCAGCTCAGTTCTCGACGAGCAGTACTTC
>TRBD2|TRBV20-1|14|many|TRBJ2-1
CSQLKTSGSNEQFF
TGCAGCCAACTCAAGACTAGCGGGTCTAATGAGCAGTTCTTC
>-|TRBV27|14|many|TRBJ2-3
CASSNRIVADTQYF
TGTGCCAGCAGTAACAGAATTGTTGCAGATACGCAGTATTTT
>-|TRBV27|14|-|TRBJ1-1
CASSFRSLNTEAFF
TGTGCCAGCAGTTTCCGGAGTTTGAACACTGAAGCTTTCTTT
>-|TRBV12-3/TRBV12-4|14|few|TRBJ1-4
CASSEAGVREKLFF
TGTGCCAGCAGTGAGGCGGGGGTACGAGAAAAACTGTTTTTT
>-|TRBV6-5|12|many|TRBJ1-1
CASSTRGYEAFF
TGTGCCAGCAGTACCCGGGGGTATGAAGCTTTCTTT
>-|TRBV14|14|-|TRBJ1-2
CASSQAGGNYGYTF
TGTGCCAGCAGCCAAGCGGGCGGTAACTATGGCTACACCTTC
>-|TRBV10-3|15|many|TRBJ1-6
CAISASGPGNSPLHF
TGTGCCATCAGTGCGTCAGGGCCTGGAAATTCACCCCTCCACTTT
>-|TRBV7-2|15|-|TRBJ1-2
CASSSGTPKYYGYTF
TGTGCCAGCAGCTCCGGGACACCAAAGTACTATGGCTACACCTTC
>-|TRBV20-1|17|many|TRBJ2-3
CSARDSRSSLITDTQYF
TGCAGTGCTAGAGACTCTCGGAGTAGCCTTATCACAGATACGCAGTATTTT
>TRBD2|TRBV29-1|14|many|TRBJ2-3
CSAVAGDDTDTQYF
TGCAGCGCTGTAGCGGGAGACGACACAGATACGCAGTATTTT
>-|TRBV28|14|many|TRBJ2-1
CASSSGYSGNEQFF
TGTGCCAGCAGTTCAGGGTATTCGGGTAATGAGCAGTTCTTC
>-|TRBV27|15|many|TRBJ2-1
CASSPLGRGMNEQFF
TGTGCCAGCAGTCCCCTTGGCAGGGGCATGAATGAGCAGTTCTTC
>-|TRBV3-2|16|-|TRBJ2-7
CACSQDSGLSTNEQYF
TGTGCCTGCAGCCAAGATTCGGGCCTTTCGACCAACGAGCAGTACTTC
>-|TRBV27|12|few|TRBJ1-1
CASSRGATEAFF
TGTGCCAGCAGTCGAGGGGCCACTGAAGCTTTCTTT
>-|TRBV7-2|12|-|TRBJ2-3
CAYSPGADTQYF
TGTGCCTACTCCCCAGGCGCAGATACGCAGTATTTT
>-|TRBV11-1|15|few|TRBJ2-1
CASSLGTGFYNEQFF
TGTGCCAGCAGCTTAGGTACAGGGTTCTACAATGAGCAGTTCTTC
>-|TRBV5-1|14|few|TRBJ2-7
CASSRGRGSYEQYF
TGCGCCAGCAGCAGGGGACGGGGCAGCTACGAGCAGTACTTC
>-|TRBV9|14|many|TRBJ1-1
CASSPTLGDTEAFF
TGTGCCAGCAGCCCAACCCTGGGGGACACTGAAGCTTTCTTT
>-|TRBV20-1|14|many|TRBJ1-3
CSALDLGRGNTIYF
TGCAGTGCTTTAGACTTGGGCCGAGGAAACACCATATATTTT
>-|TRBV7-6|14|-|TRBJ1-1
CASSPLSENTEAFF
TGTGCCAGCAGCCCCCTCTCCGAAAACACTGAAGCTTTCTTT
>-|TRBV20-1|12|few|TRBJ2-3
CSVNRESDTQYF
TGCAGTGTTAACCGGGAGTCAGATACGCAGTATTTT